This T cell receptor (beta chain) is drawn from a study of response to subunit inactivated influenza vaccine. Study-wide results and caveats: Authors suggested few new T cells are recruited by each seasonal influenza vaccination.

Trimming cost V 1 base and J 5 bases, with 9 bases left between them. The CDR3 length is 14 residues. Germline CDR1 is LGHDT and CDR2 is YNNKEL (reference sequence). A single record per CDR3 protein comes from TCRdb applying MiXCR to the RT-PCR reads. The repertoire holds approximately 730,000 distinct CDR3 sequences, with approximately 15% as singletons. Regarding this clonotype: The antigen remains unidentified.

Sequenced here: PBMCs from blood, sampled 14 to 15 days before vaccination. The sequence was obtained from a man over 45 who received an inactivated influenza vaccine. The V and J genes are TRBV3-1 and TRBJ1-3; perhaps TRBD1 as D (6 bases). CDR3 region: CASSQVGQRNTIYF. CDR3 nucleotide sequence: TGTGCCAGCAGCCAAGTTGGACAGAGAAACACCATATATTTT.